This T cell receptor (beta chain) was captured by sequencing in a study of CD4+ T cells in melanoma. Assay used: immunoSEQ multiplex PCR; TCRdb lists only in-frame clones, some missing. Among about 140,000 clones listed, about nine tenths were seen once. The CDR3 is 13 amino acids. V gave up 8 bases and J gave up 6 bases, with 17 bases separating them. CDR1 is MNHEY and CDR2 is SVGAGI in the germline V gene. This clone was counted once. This receptor was identified in a human donor with melanoma. This chain links TRBV6-5 with TRBJ2-7; unclear D gene. CDR3: CASSTWSRREQYF. The CDR3 DNA follows: TGTGCCAGCTCAACCTGGAGTAGACGCGAGCAGTACTTC.